A single sample is the source of the 12 T cell receptor beta chains below, sequenced in a study of shared clonotypes between healthy human individuals. Some clones are missing from TCRdb's copy, which holds only in-frame ones; the method was immunoSEQ multiplex PCR. Of about 2,500,000 clones in the sample, 85% to 95% were seen once. The source material was naive CD4+ T cells sorted from blood. Subset: CD45RA+ positively selected. Source of these receptors: a young man in good health.

This rearrangement joins TRBV10-3 to TRBJ2-7; maybe TRBD2 (5 bases). CDR1 and CDR2 (germline): ENHRY, SYGVKD. V lost 4 bases and J 5 bases, leaving 9 bases between the germline ends. This CDR3 contains 12 residues. In DNA form, the CDR3 reads TGTGCCATCAGTGGGGTCGGGGACGAGCAGTACTTC. Amino acid sequence: CAISGVGDEQYF.

The gene calls are TRBV30 and TRBJ2-7, with a possible D match to TRBD1 (6 bases). The CDR3 covers 14 residues. The V gene lost 3 bases and the J gene lost 3 bases, with 15 bases spanning the gap. Germline-derived CDR1 and CDR2 are GTSNPN and SVGIG (reference sequence). This CDR3 reads CAWRRPGTYYEQYF. Here the CDR3 DNA reads TGTGCCTGGAGGCGCCCCGGGACATACTACGAGCAGTACTTC.

The chain couples TRBV6-5 to TRBJ1-3, with D possibly TRBD1 on 5 matching bases. The V gene's germline CDR1 is MNHEY and CDR2 SVGAGI. Trimming pared 5 bases from V and 2 bases from J, leaving 10 bases between. CDR3 length equals 14 residues. CDR3 in DNA: TGTGCCAGCAGTACAGGCAGTACTGGAAACACCATATATTTT. Translation: CASSTGSTGNTIYF.

This clone occurred a few times. V is TRBV10-3 and J is TRBJ1-2; weak D call: TRBD1 (6 bases). Germline assignment: CDR1 ENHRY and CDR2 SYGVKD. Trimming cost V 7 bases and J 5 bases, with 14 bases left between them. The CDR3 contains 13 residues. The CDR3 spells CAITSDRPYGYTF. DNA for the CDR3: TGTGCCATCACGAGTGACAGGCCTTATGGCTACACCTTC.

The chain joins TRBV6-5 to TRBJ2-7, with D possibly being TRBD1 (6 bases). The CDR3 sequence is 14 residues long. Trimming stripped 2 bases from V and 5 bases from J, with 13 bases between. Germline V gene data show CDR1 as MNHEY and CDR2 as SVGAGI. CDR3 loop: CASSYAGQGHEQYF. In DNA, the CDR3 is TGTGCCAGCAGTTACGCGGGTCAGGGGCACGAGCAGTACTTC.

DNA of the CDR3: TGTGCCAGCAGATCGGAGAATCCACCCCTCCACTTT. Translated, it gives CASRSENPPLHF. V and J are TRBV7-2 and TRBJ1-6; unclear D gene. Looked up from germline, CDR1 is SGHTA and CDR2 is FQGNSA. This CDR3 is built from 12 residues. V dropped 6 bases and J dropped 11 bases, with 11 bases sitting between them.

V gene TRBV4-2 combines with J gene TRBJ2-5; possibly TRBD1 for D (6 bases). Germline CDR1 and CDR2: LGHNA and YNFKEQ. The CDR3 loop spans 15 amino acids. V dropped 0 bases and J dropped 5 bases, with 13 bases sitting between them. The DNA for the CDR3 is TGTGCCAGCAGCCAAGAATTGGACAGAAGGGAGACCCAGTACTTC. Its protein product is CASSQELDRRETQYF.

About this clone itself: Other DNA sequences in this sample translate to the same CDR3. The J gene is TRBJ1-4, the V gene TRBV27; a possible D gene is TRBD1 (5 bases). Trimming pared 4 bases from V and 0 bases from J, leaving 12 bases between. The CDR3 totals 16 residues. Germline-derived CDR1 and CDR2 are MNHEY and SMNVEV (reference sequence). Here the CDR3 DNA reads TGTGCCAGCAGTTCACGACAGATTGCAACTAATGAAAAACTGTTTTTT. This codes for CASSSRQIATNEKLFF.

This clone was detected once. V is TRBV6-5 and J is TRBJ2-4; D is perhaps TRBD1 or TRBD2 (5 bases each). The CDR3 loop spans 13 amino acids. Germline CDR1 is MNHEY and CDR2 is SVGAGI. V was trimmed by 5 bases and J by 8 bases, leaving 13 bases between them. The CDR3 here is CASSRGPGYIQYF. The CDR3 DNA reads TGTGCCAGCAGTCGGGGCCCAGGGTACATTCAGTACTTC.

This sequence joins TRBV7-2 and TRBJ2-7; D is perhaps TRBD1 (5 bases). The V end lost 3 bases, the J end lost 7 bases, and 19 bases lay between the germline ends. CDR3 length equals 15 residues. The germline CDR1 and CDR2 sequences are SGHTA and FQGNSA. The CDR3, as DNA: TGTGCCAGCAGCTTTAACAGGCCCAGGGCCAGGGAGCAGTACTTC. Its translation: CASSFNRPRAREQYF.

The gene calls are TRBV18 and TRBJ1-2; unclear D gene. The CDR3 totals 15 residues. Germline CDR1 KGHSH, CDR2 LQKENI. Trimming left V 0 bases short and J 7 bases short, with 15 bases between. CDR3 loop: CASSPPSVKGFGYTF. Written as DNA, the CDR3 is TGTGCCAGCTCACCACCTTCGGTAAAAGGGTTTGGCTACACCTTC.

This clone was seen a handful of times. The V and J genes are TRBV2 and TRBJ2-5; 8 bases agree with TRBD2. V gave up 3 bases and J gave up 1 base; unmatched junction bases: 7. CDR3 length: 16 residues. CDR1 and CDR2 (germline): SNHLY, FYNNEI. CDR3 protein: CASSDLGSGAQETQYF. The CDR3 coding sequence is TGTGCCAGCAGTGATCTCGGTAGCGGGGCCCAAGAGACCCAGTACTTC.